Listed below are T cell receptor beta chains from one sample, sequenced in a study of cytomegalovirus exposure and HLA in healthy donors. Data came from immunoSEQ multiplex PCR; TCRdb stores just in-frame clones and leaves some out. The top ten clones hold around 1.6% of a sample with some 190,000 clones, more than 70% of them seen once. The sample comprised PBMCs. The receptors shown here come from a man aged 35-49 years in good health and CMV-seropositive. Both conserved end residues are part of each CDR3. D genes are given only for firm matches. Clone size is given for some rows only: seen once, a few or many times, or a class if the clone is expanded.

d_call j_call v_call clone_size cdr3_nt cdr3_aa
TRBD2 TRBJ2-1 TRBV27 NA TGTGCCAGCAGTTCGATAGCGGGAGTGGGCAATGAGCAGTTCTTC CASSSIAGVGNEQFF
TRBD2 TRBJ2-7 TRBV5-1 NA TGCGCCAGCAGCGATACTAGCGGAAGTACCTACGAGCAGTACTTC CASSDTSGSTYEQYF
TRBD2 TRBJ2-1 TRBV11-1 NA TGTGCCAGCAGCTTTAGCGGGAGCTTCTACAATGAGCAGTTCTTC CASSFSGSFYNEQFF
NA TRBJ2-7 TRBV5-4 NA TGTGCCAGCAGCTCATCGAGCTCCTACGAGCAGTACTTC CASSSSSSYEQYF
TRBD1 TRBJ2-3 TRBV28 NA TGTGCCAGCGTCCAAGGGGGCGCAGGGTTGCTTACAGATACGCAGTATTTT CASVQGGAGLLTDTQYF
NA TRBJ2-2 TRBV9 NA TGTGCCAGCAGCGTACGCCGGGAGCGGAACACCGGGGAGCTGTTTTTT CASSVRRERNTGELFF
TRBD1 TRBJ2-5 TRBV5-1 NA TGCGCCAGCAGCTTGGAGCCAGGGGGCCGTTGGGGGGTAGGCGAGACCCAGTACTTC CASSLEPGGRWGVGETQYF
NA TRBJ2-7 TRBV19 NA TGTGCCAGTAGTTCCCGCCGTACAGGGCGTCACTACGAGCAGTACTTC CASSSRRTGRHYEQYF
TRBD1 TRBJ1-5 TRBV19 NA TGTGCCAGTACGTTGAGTCGAACAGGGGGCGCCGGTCAGCCCCAGCATTTT CASTLSRTGGAGQPQHF
NA TRBJ2-1 TRBV18 NA TGTGCCAGCTCACCGACTAGTGGTTCGGATGAGCAGTTCTTC CASSPTSGSDEQFF
TRBD2 TRBJ2-7 TRBV5-4 NA TGTGCCAGCAGCTTGGTTTCTAGCGGTACCTACGAGCAGTACTTC CASSLVSSGTYEQYF
TRBD1 TRBJ2-2 TRBV5-6 NA TGTGCCAGCAGCTTGACAGGGGGTGGGGAGCTGTTTTTT CASSLTGGGELFF
TRBD1 TRBJ1-2 TRBV10-3 NA TGTGCCATGAGTGAATCGGGACAGGGTAACTATGGCTACACCTTC CAMSESGQGNYGYTF
NA TRBJ1-5 TRBV28 NA TGTGCCAGCAGTTCGGCGAAGCGTGGCAATCAGCCCCAGCATTTT CASSSAKRGNQPQHF
TRBD2 TRBJ2-7 TRBV5-1 NA TGCGCCAGCAGCACCGGACTAGCGGGAGGGCCCCACGAGCAGTACTTC CASSTGLAGGPHEQYF
NA TRBJ2-1 TRBV5-1 once TGCGCCAGCGGAGGTCTCGACAATGAGCAGTTCTTC CASGGLDNEQFF
NA TRBJ2-1 TRBV27 NA TGTGCCAGCAGTTTAGCCAGGGCTGACAATGAGCAGTTCTTC CASSLARADNEQFF
TRBD1 TRBJ2-1 TRBV6-1 NA TGTGCCAGCAGTAAAGGGACAGGGCCCTACAATGAGCAGTTCTTC CASSKGTGPYNEQFF
NA TRBJ1-2 TRBV5-6 NA TGTGCCAGCAGCTTAGCTGGGGGCCTCAACTATGGCTACACCTTC CASSLAGGLNYGYTF
TRBD2 TRBJ2-1 TRBV7-6 NA TGTGCCAGCAGCTTACTGACTAGCGTGAACAATGAGCAGTTCTTC CASSLLTSVNNEQFF
TRBD2 TRBJ2-3 TRBV12-5 NA TGTGCTAGTGGGGGCGGGAGGGCCGTAGATACGCAGTATTTT CASGGGRAVDTQYF
NA TRBJ2-1 TRBV6-5 NA TGTGCCAGCAGTTACGTCCAGCGCAGCGATGAGCAGTTCTTC CASSYVQRSDEQFF
NA TRBJ1-5 TRBV30 NA TGTGCCTGGAGTGGCGGGGATCGTCAGCCCCAGCATTTT CAWSGGDRQPQHF
TRBD1 TRBJ1-2 TRBV10-3 NA TGTGCCATCAAAGGGACAGCTACTTATGGCTACACCTTC CAIKGTATYGYTF
TRBD1 TRBJ2-4 TRBV18 NA TGTGCCAGCTCCACAAGGAAGGGACAGGGTACGAGTTTACTCGATCAGTACTTC CASSTRKGQGTSLLDQYF
TRBD1 TRBJ1-4 TRBV18 NA TGTGCCAGCTCACCGACAGGGATTAATGAAAAACTGTTTTTT CASSPTGINEKLFF
TRBD2 TRBJ2-1 TRBV28 NA TGTGCCAGCAGCCCCGCAACGGGGCTAGCGGGATACAATGAGCAGTTCTTC CASSPATGLAGYNEQFF
NA TRBJ2-1 TRBV7-8 NA TGTGCCAGCAGGATCGCGGGTGCTAATGAGCAGTTCTTC CASRIAGANEQFF
TRBD2 TRBJ2-1 TRBV9 NA TGTGCCAGCAGCGTAGGACCTAGCGGGAATGAGCAGTTCTTC CASSVGPSGNEQFF
TRBD2 TRBJ2-3 TRBV5-1 NA TGCGCCAGCAGCCGGGGACTAGCGGGAGAGCCAGATACGCAGTATTTT CASSRGLAGEPDTQYF
NA TRBJ2-1 TRBV28 NA TGTGCCAGCAGTCCGCTCGGGGCGGGGAAAGACCATGAGCAGTTCTTC CASSPLGAGKDHEQFF
NA TRBJ2-2 TRBV6-6 NA TGTGCCAGCAGTGGGAACAGGAACGGGGAGCTGTTTTTT CASSGNRNGELFF
NA TRBJ2-7 TRBV6-5 NA TGTGCCAGCAGTCCCCGGAGGGCGTCCTACGAGCAGTACTTC CASSPRRASYEQYF
TRBD1 TRBJ1-1 TRBV29-1 NA TGCAGCGTTGACCGGGACAGCGCGAACACTGAAGCTTTCTTT CSVDRDSANTEAFF
NA TRBJ2-7 TRBV19 NA TGTGCCAGTAGTACCGGGACATCTTACTACGAGCAGTACTTC CASSTGTSYYEQYF
NA TRBJ1-4 TRBV5-6 NA TGTGCCAGCAACTTCCAGACAGGAGGAGGTGAAAAACTGTTTTTT CASNFQTGGGEKLFF
TRBD1 TRBJ1-2 TRBV2 NA TGTGCCAGCAGTGATAAGGGGGCGGGCTATGGCTACACCTTC CASSDKGAGYGYTF
NA TRBJ1-1 TRBV15 NA TGTGCCACCAGCAGAGCGGAGGGGATAAGGGTTCGGACTGAAGCTTTCTTT CATSRAEGIRVRTEAFF
NA TRBJ2-1 TRBV7-2 NA TGTGCCAGCAGCTTAGGAGGAACTTCTGAGCAGTTCTTC CASSLGGTSEQFF
NA TRBJ1-1 TRBV7-2 NA TGTGCCAGCTCGAGGGAAGGGAACACTGAAGCTTTCTTT CASSREGNTEAFF
TRBD1 TRBJ2-7 TRBV29-1 NA TGCAGCGCTGGGGACAGTGGGTCCTACGAGCAGTACTTC CSAGDSGSYEQYF
NA TRBJ1-1 TRBV6-5 once TGTGCCAGCGGGCAGGGTGTCACTGAAGCTTTCTTT CASGQGVTEAFF
NA TRBJ2-4 TRBV5-4 NA TGTGCCAGCAGCCCCGGCTATGGGAGCTCCAAAAACAGTCAGTACTTC CASSPGYGSSKNSQYF
TRBD1 TRBJ1-5 TRBV28 once TGTGCCAGCAGTTTGGACAGGGGGCTTTTTCAGCCCCAGCATTTT CASSLDRGLFQPQHF
TRBD2 TRBJ2-3 TRBV5-1 NA TGCGCCAGCAGCTTGAACCCACTAGCGGGAGGCACAGATACGCAGTATTTT CASSLNPLAGGTDTQYF
TRBD2 TRBJ2-1 TRBV19 NA TGTGCCAGTAGTATAGATCTGACCGGGACTAGCGGGAGGATGGGTGAGCAGTTCTTC CASSIDLTGTSGRMGEQFF
NA TRBJ2-1 TRBV7-2 few TGTGCCAGCAGCTTACAGCGAAGCTCCTACAATGAGCAGTTCTTC CASSLQRSSYNEQFF
NA TRBJ2-1 TRBV5-1 NA TGCGCCAGCAGCTTGTCGTGGGGGCCAACCTCCTACAATGAGCAGTTCTTC CASSLSWGPTSYNEQFF
NA TRBJ2-5 TRBV5-6 NA TGTGCCAGCAGCTTGTGGGCTACCCAAGAGACCCAGTACTTC CASSLWATQETQYF
TRBD1 TRBJ2-7 TRBV29-1 NA TGCAGCGGGGGACAGGACTACGAGCAGTACTTC CSGGQDYEQYF
NA TRBJ2-2 TRBV7-2 NA TGTGCCAGCAGCTTACGCAGCGGGGACATCCCCACCGGGGAGCTGTTTTTT CASSLRSGDIPTGELFF
NA TRBJ2-7 TRBV27 NA TGTGCCAGCAGTGGCTCGTCCAGCGGGCGATACGAGCAGTACTTC CASSGSSSGRYEQYF
NA TRBJ2-1 TRBV29-1 NA TGCAGCGTTGATAGCAGGGTGAGTGAGCAGTTCTTC CSVDSRVSEQFF
NA TRBJ1-2 TRBV7-9 NA TGTGCCAGCAGCTTAGAAGGGGTGCGGGGCTACACCTTC CASSLEGVRGYTF
TRBD2 TRBJ2-3 TRBV2 NA TGTGCCAGCAGTGAACTAGCGGGTCTGGCAGATACGCAGTATTTT CASSELAGLADTQYF
NA TRBJ2-7 TRBV14 NA TGTGCCAGCAGCCAATATTACGAGCAGTACTTC CASSQYYEQYF
NA TRBJ2-7 TRBV4-1 NA TGCGCCAGCAGCCAAGGCTACGGACGGGTAGGGGCCAGGTTGTCCTACGAGCAGTACTTC CASSQGYGRVGARLSYEQYF
NA TRBJ1-2 TRBV14 NA TGTGCCAGCAGCCAAGATCAGACATTTGGCTACACCTTC CASSQDQTFGYTF
TRBD1 TRBJ1-2 TRBV19 NA TGTGCCAGTAGTATATCCGGGACAGGGGGATCTAAGTTTTATGGCTACACCTTC CASSISGTGGSKFYGYTF